This is a list of T cell receptor beta chains from one sample in a study of blood T cell repertoires in COVID-19. Some clones are missing from TCRdb's copy, which holds only in-frame ones; the method was immunoSEQ multiplex PCR. The sample shows under 500,000 clones, roughly nine tenths of them seen only once. The sequenced sample consisted of PBMCs or T cells enriched from blood (not recorded which). The receptors come from a woman between 18 and 29 years old with acute COVID-19. CDR3s include the opening cysteine and the closing phenylalanine or tryptophan. A D gene is named only where the DNA matches it firmly. Rows may omit the clone size; those that give it use once, few, many or a size class.

v_gene	d_gene	j_gene	abundance	CDR3aa	CDR3nt
TRBV19	-	TRBJ2-2	-	CASAFVTANTGELFF	TGTGCCAGTGCGTTTGTCACCGCGAACACCGGGGAGCTGTTTTTT
TRBV6-1	TRBD1	TRBJ2-7	-	CASSVVSGQGSYEQYF	TGTGCCAGCAGTGTCGTATCGGGACAGGGCTCCTACGAGCAGTACTTC
TRBV5-1	TRBD1	TRBJ2-1	-	CASSSGQVPSNEQFF	TGCGCCAGCAGCTCCGGACAGGTCCCCTCCAATGAGCAGTTCTTC
TRBV10-3	TRBD1	TRBJ1-5	-	CAISPTGGNQPQHF	TGTGCCATCAGTCCAACAGGGGGCAATCAGCCCCAGCATTTT
TRBV3-1/TRBV3-2	-	TRBJ1-5	-	CASSPTLLQPQHF	TGTGCCAGCAGCCCGACGCTACTACAGCCCCAGCATTTT
TRBV7-9	-	TRBJ1-1	-	CASKAGIEAFF	TGTGCCAGCAAGGCGGGCATAGAAGCTTTCTTT
TRBV7-2	TRBD2	TRBJ2-3	-	CASSLAHAGGTDTQYF	TGTGCCAGCAGCTTAGCTCACGCGGGAGGGACAGATACGCAGTATTTT
TRBV7-8	-	TRBJ2-5	-	CASSGRTKQETQYF	TGTGCCAGCAGCGGGCGGACTAAGCAAGAGACCCAGTACTTC
TRBV9	TRBD2	TRBJ2-3	-	CASSVGGRGGTDTQYF	TGTGCCAGCAGCGTAGGTGGGCGGGGGGGTACAGATACGCAGTATTTT
TRBV9	-	TRBJ2-7	-	CASSPWPNEQYF	TGTGCCAGCAGCCCCTGGCCGAACGAGCAGTACTTC
TRBV27	TRBD1	TRBJ2-7	-	CASRGQGMGDYEQYF	TGTGCCAGCAGGGGACAGGGAATGGGGGACTACGAGCAGTACTTC
TRBV19	TRBD1	TRBJ1-2	once	CASRQGRAGGYTF	TGTGCCAGTAGACAGGGGAGAGCGGGTGGCTACACCTTC
TRBV11-2	-	TRBJ2-5	-	CASSFTGETQYF	TGTGCCAGCAGCTTTACAGGAGAGACCCAGTACTTC
TRBV7-9	-	TRBJ1-1	-	CASSFQAAPLAEAFF	TGTGCCAGCAGCTTCCAAGCAGCGCCCTTGGCTGAAGCTTTCTTT
TRBV7-3	TRBD1	TRBJ1-2	-	CASSLTGDYGYTF	TGTGCCAGCAGCCTGACAGGGGATTATGGCTACACCTTC
TRBV19	TRBD1	TRBJ1-1	-	CASSIKGGTAGTEAFF	TGTGCCAGTAGTATTAAAGGCGGGACAGCGGGCACTGAAGCTTTCTTT
TRBV9	TRBD2	TRBJ2-3	-	CASSPSGTSADTQYF	TGTGCCAGCAGCCCGTCCGGGACTAGCGCAGATACGCAGTATTTT
TRBV7-2	TRBD2	TRBJ2-1	-	CASSYGTSGYNEQFF	TGTGCCAGCAGCTACGGGACTAGCGGTTACAATGAGCAGTTCTTC
TRBV5-1	-	TRBJ2-3	once	CASSVADSTDTQYF	TGCGCCAGCAGTGTAGCAGACAGCACAGATACGCAGTATTTT
TRBV28	-	TRBJ2-7	-	CASSLWKAHEQYF	TGTGCCAGCAGTTTATGGAAAGCCCACGAGCAGTACTTC
TRBV10-3	TRBD2	TRBJ2-3	-	CATCPATSGTDTQYF	TGTGCCACTTGTCCCGCGACTAGCGGCACAGATACGCAGTATTTT
TRBV11-2	-	TRBJ2-2	-	CASSLDRVPNTGELFF	TGTGCCAGCAGCTTAGATCGTGTTCCGAACACCGGGGAGCTGTTTTTT
TRBV25-1	TRBD1	TRBJ1-5	-	CASSETGGTQPQHF	TGTGCCAGCAGTGAGACAGGGGGAACTCAGCCCCAGCATTTT
TRBV28	-	TRBJ2-7	-	CASSFRGRGKHEQYF	TGTGCCAGCAGTTTTCGGGGCAGGGGAAAGCACGAGCAGTACTTC
TRBV28	-	TRBJ1-4	few	CASRRTASTNEKLFF	TGTGCCAGCAGAAGAACCGCGTCAACTAATGAAAAACTGTTTTTT
TRBV5-4	-	TRBJ2-1	-	CASSLLLEGNEQFF	TGTGCCAGCAGCTTGCTGCTGGAGGGCAATGAGCAGTTCTTC
TRBV5-1	-	TRBJ2-1	once	CASSLDGLSGVDEQFF	TGCGCCAGCAGCCTGGACGGGCTTAGCGGCGTGGATGAGCAGTTCTTC
TRBV11-2	-	TRBJ2-7	-	CASSFPSSVNEQYF	TGTGCCAGCAGCTTCCCATCTAGCGTTAACGAGCAGTACTTC
TRBV28	-	TRBJ1-2	-	CASSSGAGYGYTF	TGTGCCAGCAGCTCAGGGGCCGGCTATGGCTACACCTTC
TRBV20-1	-	TRBJ2-5	once	CSAPQGTQYF	TGCAGTGCTCCACAGGGTACCCAGTACTTC
TRBV9	TRBD1	TRBJ1-1	-	CASSSRQGWPNTEAFF	TGTGCCAGCAGCAGTAGACAGGGCTGGCCGAACACTGAAGCTTTCTTT
TRBV29-1	-	TRBJ1-1	few	CSVGDPGGNTEAFF	TGCAGCGTTGGAGACCCGGGTGGGAACACTGAAGCTTTCTTT
TRBV3-1/TRBV3-2	TRBD2	TRBJ2-2	-	CARSLGGVQTGELFF	TGTGCCCGCAGCCTGGGGGGGGTACAAACCGGGGAGCTGTTTTTT
TRBV19	TRBD2	TRBJ2-5	-	CASSGLAGGETQYF	TGTGCCAGTAGCGGACTAGCGGGAGGTGAGACCCAGTACTTC
TRBV5-1	-	TRBJ1-5	-	CASSLEGGDHQPQHF	TGCGCCAGCAGCTTGGAAGGGGGGGACCATCAGCCCCAGCATTTT
TRBV19	-	TRBJ1-1	-	CASRFSVGSRTEAFF	TGTGCCAGTAGGTTTAGCGTTGGGAGCAGGACTGAAGCTTTCTTT